The clone carrying this T cell receptor beta chain came up many times. The target antigen is unknown. CDR3 length: 15 residues. Germline V lookup: CDR1 LGHNA, CDR2 YNFKEQ. V lost 0 bases and J lost 4, with 12 bases in between. 5'RACE template switching added a universal primer site and UMIs to TCR cDNA. TCRdb recomputed calls from the 5' RACE reads with MiXCR, one row per CDR3 protein. The sample records more than 120,000 distinct CDR3 sequences, 7.7% being singletons. This sample is drawn from a study of T cells after yellow fever vaccination. General study points: After the booster, over 95% of CD4 and about nine tenths of CD8 primary-response clones were re-detected.

This rearrangement joins TRBV4-2 to TRBJ2-5; D is unclear. This clonotype originated in a man aged 30 to 39 who received the YFV17D yellow fever vaccine. Sequenced here: CD4+ T cells sorted from PBMCs, sampled 5 days after the yellow fever booster vaccination. The CDR3 region is CASSQDGEKGETQYF. DNA of the CDR3: TGTGCCAGCAGCCAAGATGGGGAAAAAGGAGAGACCCAGTACTTC.